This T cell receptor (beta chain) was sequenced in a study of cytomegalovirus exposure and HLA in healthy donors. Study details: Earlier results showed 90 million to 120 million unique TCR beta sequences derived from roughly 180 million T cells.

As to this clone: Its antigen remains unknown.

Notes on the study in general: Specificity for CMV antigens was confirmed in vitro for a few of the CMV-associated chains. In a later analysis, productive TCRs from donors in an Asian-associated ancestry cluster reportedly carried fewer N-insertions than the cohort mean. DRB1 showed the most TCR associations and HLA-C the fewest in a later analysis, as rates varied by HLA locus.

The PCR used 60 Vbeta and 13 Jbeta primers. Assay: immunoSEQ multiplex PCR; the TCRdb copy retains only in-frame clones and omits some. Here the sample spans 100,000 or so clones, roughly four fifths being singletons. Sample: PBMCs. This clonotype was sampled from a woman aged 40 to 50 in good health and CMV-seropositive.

The CDR3: CASSYGTRLYEQYF. The CDR3 nucleotides are TGTGCCAGCAGTTACGGGACTAGACTTTACGAGCAGTACTTC. The chain is built from TRBV6-5 and TRBJ2-7; TRBD2 matches 8 bases. CDR3 length: 14 amino acids. Germline loops: CDR1 MNHEY, CDR2 SVGAGI. The ends lost 2 bases at V and 4 bases at J; junction bases unmatched: 4.